This TCR beta chain was profiled in a study of OX40 agonist ivuxolimab in advanced cancers. Background on the study: Two cutaneous melanoma patients and one hepatocellular carcinoma patient, three in all, had partial responses. Study findings and constraints: It was also the case that some nonresponders had low normalized T-cell clonal expansion.

CDR3 length: 16 amino acids. Germline loops: CDR1 SGHVS, CDR2 FNYEAQ. V lost 1 base and J 0 bases, leaving 10 bases between the germline ends. Clones were sequenced by immunoSEQ multiplex PCR, and TCRdb holds only the in-frame ones, with some missing. Among tens of thousands of clones listed, 85% to 95% were seen once. Comment on this clone: The antigen remains undetermined.

This clonotype was sampled from an adult with an advanced solid tumor such as melanoma, head and neck, liver or kidney cancer. The sample consisted of CD4+ or CD8+ T cells sorted from blood, taken in a trial of the OX40 agonist ivuxolimab. The V call is TRBV7-6, the J call TRBJ1-5; D unresolved. The CDR3 sequence is CASSLDVPYSNQPQHF. The CDR3 DNA sequence: TGTGCCAGCAGCTTAGATGTGCCTTATAGCAATCAGCCCCAGCATTTT.